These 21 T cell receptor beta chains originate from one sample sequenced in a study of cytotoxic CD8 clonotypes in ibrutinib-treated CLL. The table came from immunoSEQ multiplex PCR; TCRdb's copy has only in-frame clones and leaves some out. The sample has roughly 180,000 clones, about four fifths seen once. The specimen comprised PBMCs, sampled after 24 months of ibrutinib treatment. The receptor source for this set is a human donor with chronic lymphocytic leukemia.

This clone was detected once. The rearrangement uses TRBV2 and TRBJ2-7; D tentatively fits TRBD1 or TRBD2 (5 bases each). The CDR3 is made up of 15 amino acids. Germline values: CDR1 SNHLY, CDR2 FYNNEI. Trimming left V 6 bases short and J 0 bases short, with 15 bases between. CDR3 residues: CASRGRGVSSYEQYF. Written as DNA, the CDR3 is TGTGCCAGCAGGGGACGAGGCGTTAGCTCCTACGAGCAGTACTTC.

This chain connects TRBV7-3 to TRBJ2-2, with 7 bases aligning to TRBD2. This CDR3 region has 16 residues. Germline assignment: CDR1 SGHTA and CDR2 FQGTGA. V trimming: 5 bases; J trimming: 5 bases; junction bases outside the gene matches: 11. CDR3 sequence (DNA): TGTGCCAGCAGCGCACAGACTAGCCCTCTTACCGGGGAGCTGTTTTTT. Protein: CASSAQTSPLTGELFF. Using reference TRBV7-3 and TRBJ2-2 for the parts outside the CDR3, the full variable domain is GAGVSQTPSNKVTEKGKYVELRCDPISGHTALYWYRQSLGQGPEFLIYFQGTGAADDSGLPNDRFFAVRPEGSVSTLKIQRTERGDSAVYLCASSAQTSPLTGELFFGEGSRLTVL.

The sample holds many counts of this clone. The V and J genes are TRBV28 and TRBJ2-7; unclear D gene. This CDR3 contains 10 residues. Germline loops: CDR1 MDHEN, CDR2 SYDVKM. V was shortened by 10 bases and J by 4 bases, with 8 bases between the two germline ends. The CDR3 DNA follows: TGTGCCATATCAAAGTACGAGCAGTACTTC. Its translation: CAISKYEQYF.

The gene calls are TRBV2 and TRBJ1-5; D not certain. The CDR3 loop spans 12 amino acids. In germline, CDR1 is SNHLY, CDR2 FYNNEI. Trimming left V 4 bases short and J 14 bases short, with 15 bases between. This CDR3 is CASSGEGPYEHF. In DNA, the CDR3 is TGTGCCAGCAGTGGCGAGGGCCCATATGAGCATTTT.

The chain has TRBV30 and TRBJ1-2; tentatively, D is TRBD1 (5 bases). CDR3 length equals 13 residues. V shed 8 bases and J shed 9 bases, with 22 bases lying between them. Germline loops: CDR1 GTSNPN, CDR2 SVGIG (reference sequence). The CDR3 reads CAGDSSGGGRYTF. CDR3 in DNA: TGTGCCGGGGACTCGAGCGGGGGAGGACGCTACACCTTC.

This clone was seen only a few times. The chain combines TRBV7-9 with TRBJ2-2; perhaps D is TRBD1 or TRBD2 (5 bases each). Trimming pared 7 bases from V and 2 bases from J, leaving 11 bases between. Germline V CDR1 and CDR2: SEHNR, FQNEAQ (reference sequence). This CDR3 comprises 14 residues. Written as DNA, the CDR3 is TGTGCCAGCACCCCGGGACCTAACACCGGGGAGCTGTTTTTT. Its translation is CASTPGPNTGELFF.

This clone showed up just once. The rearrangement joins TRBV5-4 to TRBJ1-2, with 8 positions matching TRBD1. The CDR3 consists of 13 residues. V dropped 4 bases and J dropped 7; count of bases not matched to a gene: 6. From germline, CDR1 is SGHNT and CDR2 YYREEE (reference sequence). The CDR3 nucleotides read TGTGCCAGCAGCCAGGGACAGGTTCGTGGCTACACCTTC. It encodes CASSQGQVRGYTF.

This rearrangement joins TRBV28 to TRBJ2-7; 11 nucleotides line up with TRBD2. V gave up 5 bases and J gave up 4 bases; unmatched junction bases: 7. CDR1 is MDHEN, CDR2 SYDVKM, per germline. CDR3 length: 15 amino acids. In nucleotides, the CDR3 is TGTGCCAGCAGTACTCCGGGACTAGCGGTTTACGAGCAGTACTTC. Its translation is CASSTPGLAVYEQYF.

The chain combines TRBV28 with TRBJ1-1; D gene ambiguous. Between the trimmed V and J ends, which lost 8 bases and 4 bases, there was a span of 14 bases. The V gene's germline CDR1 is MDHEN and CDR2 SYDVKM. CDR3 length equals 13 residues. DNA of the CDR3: TGTGCCAGCCGGCCGCCAGTGGCCACTGAAGCTTTCTTT. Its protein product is CASRPPVATEAFF.

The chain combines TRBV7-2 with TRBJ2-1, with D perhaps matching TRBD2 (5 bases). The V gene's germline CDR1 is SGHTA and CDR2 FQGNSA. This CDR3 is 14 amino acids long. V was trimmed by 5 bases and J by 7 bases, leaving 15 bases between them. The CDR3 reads CASSPWTGRNEQFF. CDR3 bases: TGTGCCAGCAGCCCCTGGACTGGTCGGAATGAGCAGTTCTTC.

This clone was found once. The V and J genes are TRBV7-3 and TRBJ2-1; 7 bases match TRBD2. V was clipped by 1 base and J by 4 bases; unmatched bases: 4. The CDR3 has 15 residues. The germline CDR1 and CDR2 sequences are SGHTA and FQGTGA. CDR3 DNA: TGTGCCAGCAGCTTAAAAGGCGGGAGATACAATGAGCAGTTCTTC. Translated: CASSLKGGRYNEQFF.

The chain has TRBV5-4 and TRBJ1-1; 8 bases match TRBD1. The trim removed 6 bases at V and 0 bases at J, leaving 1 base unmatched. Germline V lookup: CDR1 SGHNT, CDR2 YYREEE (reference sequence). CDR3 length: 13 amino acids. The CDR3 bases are TGTGCCAGCAACAGGGGGGTGAACACTGAAGCTTTCTTT. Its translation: CASNRGVNTEAFF. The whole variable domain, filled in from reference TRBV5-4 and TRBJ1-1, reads ETGVTQSPTHLIKTRGQQVTLRCSSQSGHNTVSWYQQALGQGPQFIFQYYREEENGRGNFPPRFSGLQFPNYSSELNVNALELDDSALYLCASNRGVNTEAFFGQGTRLTVV.

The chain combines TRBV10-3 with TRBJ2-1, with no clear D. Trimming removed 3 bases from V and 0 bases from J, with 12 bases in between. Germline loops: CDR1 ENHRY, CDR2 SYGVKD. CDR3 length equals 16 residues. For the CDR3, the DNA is TGTGCCATCAGTGAACGGGTTTCGGGCTCCTACAATGAGCAGTTCTTC. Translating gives CAISERVSGSYNEQFF.

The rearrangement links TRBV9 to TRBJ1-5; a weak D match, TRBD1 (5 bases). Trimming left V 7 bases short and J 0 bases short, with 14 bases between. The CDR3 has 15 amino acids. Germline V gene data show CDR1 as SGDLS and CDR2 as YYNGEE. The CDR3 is CASGAGGSSNQPQHF. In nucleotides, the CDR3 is TGTGCCAGCGGGGCAGGAGGAAGTAGCAATCAGCCCCAGCATTTT.

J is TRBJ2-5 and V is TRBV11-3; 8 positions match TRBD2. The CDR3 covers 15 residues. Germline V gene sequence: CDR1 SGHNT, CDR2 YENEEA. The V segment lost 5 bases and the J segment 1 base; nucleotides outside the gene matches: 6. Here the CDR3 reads CASSASGLTQETQYF. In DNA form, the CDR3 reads TGTGCCAGCAGCGCTAGCGGGCTTACCCAAGAGACCCAGTACTTC.

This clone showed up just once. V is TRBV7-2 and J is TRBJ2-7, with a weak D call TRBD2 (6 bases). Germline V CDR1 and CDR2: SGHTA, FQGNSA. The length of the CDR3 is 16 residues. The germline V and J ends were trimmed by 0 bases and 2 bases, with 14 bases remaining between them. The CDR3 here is CASSLAASVWAYEQYF. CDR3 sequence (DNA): TGTGCCAGCAGCTTAGCGGCTAGCGTCTGGGCCTACGAGCAGTACTTC. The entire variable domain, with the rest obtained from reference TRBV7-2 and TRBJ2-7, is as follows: GAGVSQSPSNKVTEKGKDVELRCDPISGHTALYWYRQSLGQGLEFLIYFQGNSAPDKSGLPSDRFSAERTGGSVSTLTIQRTQQEDSAVYLCASSLAASVWAYEQYFGPGTRLTVT.

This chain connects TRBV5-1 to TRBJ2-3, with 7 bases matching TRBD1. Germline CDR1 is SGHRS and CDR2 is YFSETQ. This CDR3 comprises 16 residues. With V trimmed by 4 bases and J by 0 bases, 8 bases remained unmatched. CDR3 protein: CASSKGQITSTDTQYF. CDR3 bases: TGCGCCAGCAGCAAGGGACAGATCACTAGCACAGATACGCAGTATTTT.

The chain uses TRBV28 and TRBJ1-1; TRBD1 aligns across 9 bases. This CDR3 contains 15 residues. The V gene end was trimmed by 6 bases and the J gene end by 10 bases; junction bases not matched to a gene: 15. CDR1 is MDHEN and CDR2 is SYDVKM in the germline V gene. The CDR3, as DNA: TGTGCCAGCAGGGTAGCGGGACAGGGCCATAAGGGAGCTTTCTTT. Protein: CASRVAGQGHKGAFF.

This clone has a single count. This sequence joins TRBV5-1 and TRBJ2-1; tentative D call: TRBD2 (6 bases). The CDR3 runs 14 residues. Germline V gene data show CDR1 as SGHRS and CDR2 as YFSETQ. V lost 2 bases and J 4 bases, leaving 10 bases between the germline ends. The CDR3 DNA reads TGCGCCAGCAGCTTTACTAGCATTTACAATGAGCAGTTCTTC. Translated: CASSFTSIYNEQFF.

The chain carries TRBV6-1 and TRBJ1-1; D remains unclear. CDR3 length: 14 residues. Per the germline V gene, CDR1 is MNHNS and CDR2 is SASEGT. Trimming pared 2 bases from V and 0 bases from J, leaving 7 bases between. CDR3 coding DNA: TGTGCCAGCAGTGAACCAGGCATGAACACTGAAGCTTTCTTT. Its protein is CASSEPGMNTEAFF.

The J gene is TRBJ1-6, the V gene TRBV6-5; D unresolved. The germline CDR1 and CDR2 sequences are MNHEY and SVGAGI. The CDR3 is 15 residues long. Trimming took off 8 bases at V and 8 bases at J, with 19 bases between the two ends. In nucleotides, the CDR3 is TGTGCCAGCCGACCACCAAGGGCTCTTGATTCACCCCTCCACTTT. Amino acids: CASRPPRALDSPLHF.